The 30 T cell receptor beta chains below all came from one sample that was sequenced in a study of human T cells and chemical hapten exposure (dated by TCRdb to about 2021). The library was generated by RACE. Instrument used: NextSeq 500. TCRdb reran the public reads through fastp at Q25 and MiXCR, keeping productive beta chains. Entries that share a CDR3 protein sequence are merged under the most common genes and DNA. This sample comprises approximately 41,000 distinct CDR3 sequences, 3% to 4.5% of them detected only once. The top ten constitute around 26% of the sample. In the paper's terms, the time point label means: patch test 1, 2 weeks after DPC sensitization. The sample's treatment or condition label, in plain terms: therapeutic diphenylcyclopropenone sensitization with weekly scalp DPC. Total RNA was isolated from unfractionated whole blood collected in Tempus Blood RNA tubes. The sequencing here drew on whole blood, taken in connection with sensitization to the hapten diphenylcyclopropenone (DPC). These receptors all stem from a man over 45 with alopecia areata. Some clones in this sample may be carry-over from other donors' samples.

In this sample, this clonotype turned up many times. J is TRBJ2-1 and V is TRBV12-5; 7 nucleotides line up with TRBD1. This CDR3 is built from 17 residues. The V gene end was trimmed by 2 bases and the J gene end by 0 bases; junction bases not matched to a gene: 7. In germline, CDR1 is LGHNT, CDR2 FRNRAP. Here the CDR3 reads CASGLSTQGFSYNEQFF. The CDR3 DNA follows: TGTGCTAGTGGTTTGTCTACACAGGGGTTCTCCTACAATGAGCAGTTCTTC.

This clonotype showed up many times. This rearrangement joins TRBV5-1 to TRBJ2-1; 11 bases match TRBD2. The CDR3 contains 18 residues. Per the germline V gene, CDR1 is SGHRS and CDR2 is YFSETQ. V was clipped by 4 bases and J by 1 base; unmatched bases: 10. CDR3: CASSAAGTSGASYNEQFF. The CDR3 DNA follows: TGCGCCAGCAGCGCAGCCGGGACTAGCGGAGCGTCCTACAATGAGCAGTTCTTC.

This clonotype was counted ten times or more. The rearrangement joins TRBV18 to TRBJ1-2; perhaps TRBD1 as D (6 bases). Trimming pared 3 bases from V and 4 bases from J, leaving 15 bases between. Germline CDR1 is KGHSH and CDR2 is LQKENI. This CDR3 has 15 amino acids. The CDR3 sequence: CASSPLQGRGYGYTF. For the CDR3, the DNA is TGTGCCAGCTCACCGTTACAGGGTCGGGGCTATGGCTACACCTTC.

This clonotype appeared many times. This chain connects TRBV20-1 to TRBJ2-7; 9 bases match TRBD2. The germline CDR1 and CDR2 sequences are DFQATT and SNEGSKA (reference sequence). This CDR3 comprises 15 residues. V gave up 0 bases and J gave up 6 bases; unmatched junction bases: 9. The CDR3 DNA reads as TGCAGTGCTAGAGATGGTAGCGGGAGTGCGACCGAGCAGTACTTC. Translating it yields CSARDGSGSATEQYF.

This clonotype was found many times. The chain uses TRBV10-3 and TRBJ2-3; 7 bases align to TRBD2. The CDR3 totals 15 residues. The germline gives CDR1 ENHRY, CDR2 SYGVKD. V shed 5 bases and J 5 bases; nucleotides not matched to a gene: 10. CDR3 sequence reads: CAISLGREREDTQYF. The CDR3 DNA reads TGTGCCATCAGTTTGGGGCGGGAGAGGGAAGATACGCAGTATTTT.

In this sample, this clonotype turned up a few times. In DNA form, the CDR3 reads TGCAGCGTTGCTAGCGGAGTGAACACCGGGGAGCTGTTTTTT. It specifies CSVASGVNTGELFF. The J gene is TRBJ2-2, the V gene TRBV29-1, with 7 bases that match TRBD2. The V segment lost 4 bases and the J segment 1 base; nucleotides outside the gene matches: 3. The CDR3 extends over 14 amino acids. The germline gives CDR1 SQVTM, CDR2 ANQGSEA.

This clonotype occurred many times. The J gene is TRBJ1-1, the V gene TRBV12-3 or TRBV12-4; the match to TRBD1 covers 8 bases. The trim removed 5 bases at V and 0 bases at J, leaving 5 bases unmatched. CDR3 length equals 15 residues. The CDR3 bases are TGTGCCAGCAGTCCTCCGACAGGGGTGAACACTGAAGCTTTCTTT. As protein: CASSPPTGVNTEAFF.

This clonotype has at least ten counts. The chain employs TRBV7-8 and TRBJ2-1; D call uncertain. Germline values: CDR1 SGHVS, CDR2 FQNEAQ. This CDR3 region has 14 residues. With 8 bases removed from V and 0 bases from J, the gap between germline ends came to 11 bases. CDR3 in DNA: TGTGCCAGCTACGGCCAGAGCTCCTACAATGAGCAGTTCTTC. Protein sequence: CASYGQSSYNEQFF.

This clonotype was seen at least ten times. The chain has TRBV11-2 and TRBJ1-1; 7 nucleotides align to TRBD1. The CDR3 contains 14 residues. Germline V gene sequence: CDR1 SGHAT, CDR2 FQNNGV. The V gene end was trimmed by 4 bases and the J gene end by 3 bases; junction bases not matched to a gene: 5. For the CDR3, the DNA is TGTGCCAGCAGCTCGACAGGGCTGCACACTGAAGCTTTCTTT. Its translation is CASSSTGLHTEAFF.

This clonotype has a handful of counts. V gene TRBV28 combines with J gene TRBJ2-3, with TRBD1 matching over 8 bases. With 5 bases clipped from V and 5 bases from J, the junction kept 9 bases outside the gene matches. Germline CDR1 MDHEN, CDR2 SYDVKM. The CDR3 runs to 15 residues. The CDR3 nucleotides read TGTGCCAGCAGTCTACTAGACAGGGGAGGAGATACGCAGTATTTT. The encoded protein is CASSLLDRGGDTQYF.

The table lists this clonotype with many counts. The rearrangement joins TRBV20-1 to TRBJ2-7; D unresolved. Germline V gives CDR1 DFQATT, CDR2 SNEGSKA (reference sequence). CDR3 length: 13 amino acids. V lost 1 base and J 2 bases, leaving 9 bases between the germline ends. The CDR3 sequence is CSARGTFTYEQYF. CDR3 DNA: TGCAGTGCTAGAGGGACGTTCACCTACGAGCAGTACTTC.

This clonotype was observed many times. The chain uses TRBV11-2 and TRBJ2-4, with 9 bases fitting TRBD2. This CDR3 contains 18 residues. Germline CDR1 is SGHAT and CDR2 is FQNNGV. J lost 0 bases, V lost 1 base, and 7 bases had no gene match. The CDR3 nucleotides are TGTGCCAGCAGCTTAGCGGGCCTAGCGGGGCTAGCCAAAAACATTCAGTACTTC. Translated: CASSLAGLAGLAKNIQYF.

This clonotype showed up many times. The rearrangement links TRBV6-1 to TRBJ1-1, with TRBD1 matching over 9 bases. Germline CDR1 is MNHNS and CDR2 is SASEGT. This CDR3 comprises 15 residues. Germline trimming cut 5 bases from V and 4 bases from J; bases unmatched to any gene: 8. CDR3 residues: CASSPGQGSITEAFF. DNA of the CDR3: TGTGCCAGCAGTCCCGGACAGGGGTCTATCACTGAAGCTTTCTTT.

This clonotype occurred many times. This chain connects TRBV28 to TRBJ2-4; no definite D call. The germline CDR1 and CDR2 sequences are MDHEN and SYDVKM. V lost 2 bases and J 0 bases, leaving 11 bases between the germline ends. The CDR3 runs 16 residues. The CDR3 loop is CASSLGVALAKNIQYF. The CDR3 region has the DNA TGTGCCAGCAGTTTAGGTGTCGCCCTAGCCAAAAACATTCAGTACTTC.

This clonotype appeared many times. The chain is built from TRBV29-1 and TRBJ2-1; 14 bases line up with TRBD2. Germline assignment: CDR1 SQVTM and CDR2 ANQGSEA. The V segment lost 4 bases and the J segment 8 bases; nucleotides outside the gene matches: 4. The CDR3 runs to 14 residues. The CDR3 loop reads CSVVPGLAGDEQFF. The CDR3 nucleotides are TGCAGCGTTGTTCCGGGACTAGCGGGAGATGAGCAGTTCTTC.

This clonotype was observed many times. This chain links TRBV2 with TRBJ1-2, with D perhaps matching TRBD1 (6 bases). Trimming left V 2 bases short and J 3 bases short, with 13 bases between. The germline V gene has CDR1 SNHLY and CDR2 FYNNEI. The CDR3 covers 15 residues. This CDR3 reads CASSEIRGADYGYTF. The CDR3 nucleotides read TGTGCCAGCAGTGAAATCCGGGGGGCTGACTATGGCTACACCTTC.

This clonotype was detected many times. The chain joins TRBV7-9 to TRBJ2-5; 9 bases are a match to TRBD1. The CDR3 has 13 amino acids. V was pared by 5 bases and J by 3 bases, with 1 base of the junction left unmatched. Germline assignment: CDR1 SEHNR and CDR2 FQNEAQ (reference sequence). CDR3 DNA sequence: TGTGCCAGCAGCCGGGACAGGGAAGAGACCCAGTACTTC. Translated, it gives CASSRDREETQYF.

This clonotype was detected ten times or more. The chain employs TRBV5-1 and TRBJ2-1; TRBD2 matches at 7 bases. Trimming removed 0 bases from V and 16 bases from J; junction bases left unmatched: 7. CDR1 and CDR2 from the germline V gene are SGHRS and YFSETQ. This CDR3 contains 12 residues. This CDR3 reads CASSLEAGAPFF. CDR3 coding DNA: TGCGCCAGCAGCTTGGAGGCGGGAGCCCCCTTCTTC.

This clonotype was counted at least ten times. CDR3 in amino acids: CASSFTGTNNQPQHF. The CDR3 bases are TGCGCCAGCAGCTTCACCGGGACAAATAATCAGCCCCAGCATTTT. The V and J genes are TRBV5-1 and TRBJ1-5, with D maybe TRBD1 (6 bases). CDR1 is SGHRS, CDR2 YFSETQ, per germline. Deletions cut 2 bases from V and 4 bases from J, with 13 bases between. The CDR3 sequence is 15 residues long.

This clonotype was recorded at least ten times. This chain joins TRBV29-1 and TRBJ2-2; 7 bases are shared with TRBD1. The CDR3 is 13 residues long. Germline V CDR1 and CDR2: SQVTM, ANQGSEA. V trimming: 6 bases; J trimming: 3 bases; junction bases outside the gene matches: 4. CDR3 sequence (DNA): TGCAGCGTCACCGGGACAGACACCGGGGAGCTGTTTTTT. This encodes CSVTGTDTGELFF.

This clonotype was detected ten times or more. The chain couples TRBV5-1 to TRBJ2-2; a possible D gene is TRBD2 (6 bases). V lost 8 bases, J lost 0 bases, and 11 bases lay in between. Germline CDR1 reads SGHRS; CDR2 reads YFSETQ. The CDR3 loop spans 14 amino acids. The CDR3, as DNA: TGCGCCAGTGTGGGACTTACGAACACCGGGGAGCTGTTTTTT. It codes for CASVGLTNTGELFF.

This clonotype has a handful of counts. This chain joins TRBV20-1 and TRBJ2-7; TRBD1 or TRBD2 may be the D gene (5 bases each). Trimming took off 5 bases at V and 3 bases at J, with 14 bases between the two ends. The CDR3 is 13 residues long. Germline V gene data show CDR1 as DFQATT and CDR2 as SNEGSKA (reference sequence). The CDR3 here is CSADGTDNYEQYF. The CDR3 DNA follows: TGCAGTGCTGACGGGACGGACAACTACGAGCAGTACTTC.

This clonotype has ten or more counts. The V gene is TRBV4-2, the J gene TRBJ2-3; a possible D gene is TRBD2 (5 bases). The CDR3 is 16 residues long. The ends were cut back, 4 bases at V and 0 bases at J, with 14 bases in the middle. Germline V gives CDR1 LGHNA, CDR2 YNFKEQ. In DNA, the CDR3 is TGTGCCAGCAGCCCGGAGACGGGAATCAGCACAGATACGCAGTATTTT. Translated: CASSPETGISTDTQYF.

The table lists this clonotype with many counts. The chain links TRBV19 to TRBJ2-2; no clear D gene. The germline gives CDR1 LNHDA, CDR2 SQIVND (reference sequence). The CDR3 has 13 residues. The V gene lost 3 bases and the J gene lost 4 bases, with 6 bases spanning the gap. The CDR3 nucleotides read TGTGCCAGTAGTATCGGCTTCACCGGGGAGCTGTTTTTT. It is translated as CASSIGFTGELFF.

This clonotype was recorded at least ten times. The chain joins TRBV20-1 to TRBJ1-4; TRBD1 might be the D (6 bases). The germline CDR1 and CDR2 sequences are DFQATT and SNEGSKA (reference sequence). The ends were cut back, 5 bases at V and 4 bases at J, with 11 bases in the middle. The CDR3 has 13 amino acids. CDR3 DNA: TGCAGTGCTCCAGGGGACAATAATGAAAAACTGTTTTTT. The encoded protein is CSAPGDNNEKLFF.

This clonotype showed up many times. The chain joins TRBV20-1 to TRBJ2-5; the D is unclear. The ends were cut back, 4 bases at V and 1 base at J, with 16 bases in the middle. This CDR3 is built from 15 residues. Germline-derived CDR1 and CDR2 are DFQATT and SNEGSKA (reference sequence). The CDR3 spells CSAKALGITQETQYF. The CDR3 bases are TGCAGTGCTAAGGCCCTTGGGATAACCCAAGAGACCCAGTACTTC.

This clonotype was found many times. The chain combines TRBV20-1 with TRBJ2-7; 10 bases line up with TRBD2. This CDR3 comprises 15 residues. V lost 0 bases and J lost 1; bases outside the gene matches: 3. CDR1 and CDR2 (germline): DFQATT, SNEGSKA (reference sequence). DNA of the CDR3: TGCAGTGCTAGAGATCCTAGCGGGAGTTCCTACGAGCAGTACTTC. It is translated as CSARDPSGSSYEQYF.

Ten or more counts support this clonotype. The chain links TRBV6-5 to TRBJ1-1, with TRBD1 matching over 7 bases. J lost 0 bases, V lost 7 bases, and 2 bases had no gene match. This CDR3 is built from 13 residues. Germline V CDR1 and CDR2: MNHEY, SVGAGI. The CDR3 spells CASMTGMNTEAFF. Here the CDR3 DNA reads TGTGCCAGCATGACAGGGATGAACACTGAAGCTTTCTTT.

This clonotype was picked up many times. This chain links TRBV6-2 or TRBV6-3 with TRBJ1-2, with TRBD1 as a possible D gene (5 bases). CDR1 is MNHEY, CDR2 SVGEGT, per germline. CDR3 length: 16 residues. The V and J ends lost 7 bases and 1 base respectively, with 19 bases between them. The CDR3 loop reads CASTSLGLTFNYGYTF. The DNA of the CDR3 is TGTGCCAGCACCAGCCTGGGACTGACTTTTAACTATGGCTACACCTTC.

V usage is TRBV4-3 and J usage is TRBJ1-4; D gene uncertain. CDR1 is LGHNA, CDR2 YSLEER, per germline. The V and J ends lost 0 bases and 8 bases respectively, with 16 bases between them. This CDR3 has 16 amino acids. CDR3 sequence (DNA): TGCGCCAGCAGCCAAGATCGTTTGGTTAAAGGAGAAAAACTGTTTTTT. Translating gives CASSQDRLVKGEKLFF.